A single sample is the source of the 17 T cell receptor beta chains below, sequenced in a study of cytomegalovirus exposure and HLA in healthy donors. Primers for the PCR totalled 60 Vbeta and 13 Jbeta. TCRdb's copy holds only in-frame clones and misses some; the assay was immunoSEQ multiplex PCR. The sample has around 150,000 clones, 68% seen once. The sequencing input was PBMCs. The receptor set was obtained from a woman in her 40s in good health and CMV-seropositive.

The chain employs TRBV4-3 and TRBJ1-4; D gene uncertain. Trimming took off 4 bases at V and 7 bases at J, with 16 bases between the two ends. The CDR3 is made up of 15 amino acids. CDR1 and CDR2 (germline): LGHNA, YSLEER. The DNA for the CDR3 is TGCGCCAGCAGCCGGAGGCAAAGGCCGGGTGAAAAACTGTTTTTT. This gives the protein CASSRRQRPGEKLFF.

The chain's CDR3 is CASSETVAGEQYF. In nucleotides, the CDR3 is TGTGCCAGCAGTGAGACGGTCGCGGGGGAGCAGTACTTC. The V call is TRBV2, the J call TRBJ2-7; the D gene is possibly TRBD2 (6 bases). Germline V gives CDR1 SNHLY, CDR2 FYNNEI. Trimming took off 3 bases at V and 7 bases at J, with 13 bases between the two ends. CDR3 size: 13 residues.

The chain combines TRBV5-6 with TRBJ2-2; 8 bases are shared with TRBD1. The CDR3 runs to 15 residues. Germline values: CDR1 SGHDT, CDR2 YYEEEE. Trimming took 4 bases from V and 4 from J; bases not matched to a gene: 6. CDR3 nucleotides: TGTGCCAGCAGCATGTTGGGACAGGTCACCGGGGAGCTGTTTTTT. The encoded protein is CASSMLGQVTGELFF.

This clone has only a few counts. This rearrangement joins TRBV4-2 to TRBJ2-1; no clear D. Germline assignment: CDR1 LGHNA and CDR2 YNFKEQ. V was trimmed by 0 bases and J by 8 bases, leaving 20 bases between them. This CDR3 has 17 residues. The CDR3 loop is CASSQEASILLWYEQFF. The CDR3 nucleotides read TGTGCCAGCAGCCAAGAAGCTAGTATCCTCCTGTGGTATGAGCAGTTCTTC.

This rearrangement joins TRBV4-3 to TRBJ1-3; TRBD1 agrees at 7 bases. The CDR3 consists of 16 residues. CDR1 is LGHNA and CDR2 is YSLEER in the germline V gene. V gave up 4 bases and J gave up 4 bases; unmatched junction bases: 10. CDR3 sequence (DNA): TGCGCCAGCAGCCCCCTGAGGACAGGAGCCGGAAACACCATATATTTT. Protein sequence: CASSPLRTGAGNTIYF.

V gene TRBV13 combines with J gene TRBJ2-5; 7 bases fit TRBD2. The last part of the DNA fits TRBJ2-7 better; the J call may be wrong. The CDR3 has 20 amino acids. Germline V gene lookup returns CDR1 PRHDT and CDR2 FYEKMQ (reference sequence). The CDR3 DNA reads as TGTGCCAGCAGCTTAGGGCTTATAGGGAGAGCGGGGCGCAGATCCTACGAGCAGTACTTC. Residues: CASSLGLIGRAGRRSYEQYF.

The DNA for the CDR3 is TGTGCCAGCGGGACATTTGCTAGCTCCTACAATGAGCAGTTCTTC. Translated, it gives CASGTFASSYNEQFF. This sequence joins TRBV25-1 and TRBJ2-1, with D maybe TRBD1 (6 bases). The V end lost 8 bases, the J end lost 0 bases, and 14 bases lay between the germline ends. The CDR3 is 15 amino acids. Looked up from germline, CDR1 is MGHDK and CDR2 is SYGVNS.

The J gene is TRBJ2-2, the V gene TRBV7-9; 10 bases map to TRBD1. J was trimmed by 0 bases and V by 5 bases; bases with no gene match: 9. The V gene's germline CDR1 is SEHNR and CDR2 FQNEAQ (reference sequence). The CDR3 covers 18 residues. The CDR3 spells CASSPGTGVITNTGELFF. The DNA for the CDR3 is TGTGCCAGCAGCCCCGGGACAGGGGTGATCACGAACACCGGGGAGCTGTTTTTT.

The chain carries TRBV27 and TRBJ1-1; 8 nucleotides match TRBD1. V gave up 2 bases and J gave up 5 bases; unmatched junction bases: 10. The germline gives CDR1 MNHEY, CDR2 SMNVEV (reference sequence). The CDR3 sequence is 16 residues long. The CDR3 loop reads CASSLVPGGAGTEAFF. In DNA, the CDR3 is TGTGCCAGCAGTTTAGTCCCAGGGGGCGCAGGAACTGAAGCTTTCTTT.

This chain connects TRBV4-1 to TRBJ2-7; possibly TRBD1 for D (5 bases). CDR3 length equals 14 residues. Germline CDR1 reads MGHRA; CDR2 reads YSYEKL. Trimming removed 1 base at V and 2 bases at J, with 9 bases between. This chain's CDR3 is CASSQVLGPYEQYF. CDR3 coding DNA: TGCGCCAGCAGCCAAGTTCTGGGGCCCTACGAGCAGTACTTC.

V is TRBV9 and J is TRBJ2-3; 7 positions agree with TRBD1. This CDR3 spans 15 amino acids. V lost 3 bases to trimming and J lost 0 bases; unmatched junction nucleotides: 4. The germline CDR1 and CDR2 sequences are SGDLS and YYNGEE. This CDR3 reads CASSAWDSSTDTQYF. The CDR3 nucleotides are TGTGCCAGCAGCGCCTGGGACAGTAGCACAGATACGCAGTATTTT.

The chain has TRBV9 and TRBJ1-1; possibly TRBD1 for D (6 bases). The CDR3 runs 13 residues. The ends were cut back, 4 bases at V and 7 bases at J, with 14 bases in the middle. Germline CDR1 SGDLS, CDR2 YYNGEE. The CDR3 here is CASSPTGYNEAFF. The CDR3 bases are TGTGCCAGCAGCCCCACAGGGTATAATGAAGCTTTCTTT.

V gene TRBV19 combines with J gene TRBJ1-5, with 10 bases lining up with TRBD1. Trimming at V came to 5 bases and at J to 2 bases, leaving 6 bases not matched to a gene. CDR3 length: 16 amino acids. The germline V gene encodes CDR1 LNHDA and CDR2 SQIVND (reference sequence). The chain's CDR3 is CASSDAGTGGNQPQHF. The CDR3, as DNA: TGTGCCAGTAGTGACGCCGGGACAGGGGGCAATCAGCCCCAGCATTTT.

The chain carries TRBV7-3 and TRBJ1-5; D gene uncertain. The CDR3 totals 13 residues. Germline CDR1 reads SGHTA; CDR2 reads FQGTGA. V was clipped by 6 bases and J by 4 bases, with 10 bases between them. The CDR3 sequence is CASRAGRNQPQHF. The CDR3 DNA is TGTGCCAGCAGGGCAGGTAGAAATCAGCCCCAGCATTTT.

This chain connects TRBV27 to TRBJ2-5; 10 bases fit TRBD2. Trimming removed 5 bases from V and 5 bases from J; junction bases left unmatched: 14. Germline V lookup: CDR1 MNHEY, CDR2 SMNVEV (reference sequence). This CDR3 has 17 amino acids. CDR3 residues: CASSPGTSETFWETQYF. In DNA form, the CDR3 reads TGTGCCAGCAGTCCCGGGACTAGCGAAACCTTCTGGGAGACCCAGTACTTC.

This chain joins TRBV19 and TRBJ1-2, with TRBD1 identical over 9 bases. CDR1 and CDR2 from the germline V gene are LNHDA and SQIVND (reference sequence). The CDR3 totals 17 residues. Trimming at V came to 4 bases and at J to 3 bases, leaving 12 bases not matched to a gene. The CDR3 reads CASSTDRGTTLYYGYTF. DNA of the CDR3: TGTGCCAGTAGTACTGACAGGGGGACAACGCTATACTATGGCTACACCTTC.

The CDR3 is CASTNRGLTYGYTF. Here the CDR3 DNA reads TGTGCGTCGACAAACAGGGGGCTGACCTATGGCTACACCTTC. This rearrangement joins TRBV28 to TRBJ1-2, with 9 bases lining up with TRBD1. The germline V gene has CDR1 MDHEN and CDR2 SYDVKM. This CDR3 comprises 14 residues.